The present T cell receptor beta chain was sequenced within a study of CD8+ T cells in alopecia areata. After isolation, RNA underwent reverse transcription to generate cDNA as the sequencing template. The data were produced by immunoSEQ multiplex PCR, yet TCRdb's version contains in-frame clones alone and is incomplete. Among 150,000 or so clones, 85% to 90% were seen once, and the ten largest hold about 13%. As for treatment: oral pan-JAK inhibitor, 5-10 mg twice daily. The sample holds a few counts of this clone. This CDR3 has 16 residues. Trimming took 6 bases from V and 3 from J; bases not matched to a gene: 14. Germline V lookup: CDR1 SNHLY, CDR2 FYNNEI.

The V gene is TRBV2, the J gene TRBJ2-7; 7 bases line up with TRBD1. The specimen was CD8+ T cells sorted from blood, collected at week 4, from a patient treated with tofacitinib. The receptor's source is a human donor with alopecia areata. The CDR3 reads CASSARGKDSVYEQYF. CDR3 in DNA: TGTGCCAGCAGCGCCAGGGGGAAGGATAGTGTCTACGAGCAGTACTTC.